This T cell receptor beta chain was recovered during a study of CD8+CD57+ T cells in acquired aplastic anemia. Profiling that covered TCR beta VDJ and CDR3 relied on genomic DNA as its template. Via MiXCR, TCRdb re-called the reads, giving one row per CDR3 protein. The data show 200,000 to 250,000 distinct CDR3 sequences, around 60% seen once. Trimming shortened V by 7 bases and J by 3 bases, and 16 bases separated the two germline ends. The length of the CDR3 is 15 residues. Regarding this clonotype: As yet, its antigen is unknown.

Points from the study as a whole: Roughly 30 sequences, all CD8+ CDR3, were shared between patients and controls.

The receptor comes from a human donor in good health. Specimen: sorted CD4+, CD8+, or CD8+CD57+ T cells (not recorded which) from PBMCs. This chain uses TRBV12-3 or TRBV12-4 with TRBJ2-1, with TRBD2 as a possible D gene (5 bases). CDR3 sequence: CASKTADTDYNEQFF. CDR3 DNA sequence: TGTGCCAGCAAAACAGCGGATACAGACTACAATGAGCAGTTCTTC.